These T cell receptor beta chains were read from a single sample in a study of blood T cells in healthy people across ages. TCRdb re-analysed the 5' RACE reads in MiXCR, keeping a single row per CDR3 protein. Altogether some 1.5 million distinct CDR3 sequences are present, under 30% being singletons, with the ten largest covering around 7.7%. Sequenced input: blood. The receptors were sampled from a woman in her thirties in good health. CDR3s include the opening cysteine and the closing phenylalanine or tryptophan. The order of the fields is V gene, clone size, J gene, D gene, CDR3 DNA, CDR3 protein. A D gene is named only where the DNA matches it firmly. The size of a clone is reported for some rows only, either as once, few or many, or as a class for expanded clones.

TRBV20-1	few	TRBJ1-5	.	TGCAGTGCTAGTATCGCGGTAGAGCCCCAGCATTTT	CSASIAVEPQHF
TRBV5-1	.	TRBJ2-7	TRBD2	TGCGCCAGCAGCTCGGGAGGGTTGGACGAGCAGTACTTC	CASSSGGLDEQYF
TRBV7-2	few	TRBJ2-1	.	TGTGCCAGCAGCTTAATGAGGGTGGGCTCCTACAATGAGCAGTTCTTC	CASSLMRVGSYNEQFF
TRBV5-6	few	TRBJ2-2	TRBD2	TGTGCCACCGGGGGAGGGAGAGGCACCGGGGAGCTGTTTTTT	CATGGGRGTGELFF
TRBV2	.	TRBJ1-1	.	TGTGCCAGCAGGGACAAGGGCGGATGGAACACTGAAGCTTTCTTT	CASRDKGGWNTEAFF
TRBV6-6	many	TRBJ2-1	TRBD1	TGTGCCAGCCATGCGCCGGGACAGAGAGACAATGAGCAGTTCTTC	CASHAPGQRDNEQFF
TRBV20-1	many	TRBJ2-7	.	TGCAGTGCTAGGACAGCCTACGAGCAGTACTTC	CSARTAYEQYF
TRBV12-3/TRBV12-4	few	TRBJ2-2	TRBD2	TGTGCCAGCAGTTTGGATAGCGGGAGATCAGGGGAGCTGTTTTTT	CASSLDSGRSGELFF
TRBV7-2	.	TRBJ2-5	TRBD1	TGTGCCAGCAGCCCAAGACAGGGGATAACGACCCAGTACTTC	CASSPRQGITTQYF
TRBV6-2/TRBV6-3	.	TRBJ2-1	.	TGTGCCAGCAGGCTTTTAGGGACTGAAAAAGTCGAGCAGTTCTTC	CASRLLGTEKVEQFF
TRBV29-1	.	TRBJ2-1	.	TGCAGCGTTACGGAGGGCTACAATGATCAGTTCTTC	CSVTEGYNDQFF
TRBV12-3/TRBV12-4	few	TRBJ2-7	.	TGTGCCAGCAGACAGGGACGCGAGCAGTACTTC	CASRQGREQYF
TRBV19	.	TRBJ1-5	TRBD1	TGTGCCAGTAGTATAGAGGGCAGGGGGTATCAGCCCCAGCATTTT	CASSIEGRGYQPQHF
TRBV28	.	TRBJ1-4	.	TGTGCCAGCAGAACCTCGGGAGGGACTAATGAAAAACTGTTTTTT	CASRTSGGTNEKLFF
TRBV7-9	few	TRBJ2-2	.	TGTGCCAGCAGTCATACAGGGTCCGGGGAGCTGTTTTTT	CASSHTGSGELFF
TRBV4-1	many	TRBJ2-7	TRBD2	TGCGCCAGCAGCCTCAGTAAGCTAGCGGGGAAGCACACCTCCTACGAGCAGTACTTC	CASSLSKLAGKHTSYEQYF
TRBV7-9	.	TRBJ2-3	.	TGTGCCTCCGACCGGGACTCGAGGCGTGGGGATACGCAGTATTTT	CASDRDSRRGDTQYF
TRBV28	.	TRBJ2-7	.	TGTGCCAGCAGACTCAGGGACGAGCAGTACTTC	CASRLRDEQYF
TRBV3-1	many	TRBJ2-5	.	TGTGCCAGCAGCCAAGAGGGGGGAGAGACCCAGTACTTC	CASSQEGGETQYF
TRBV19	.	TRBJ2-7	TRBD2	TGTGCCAGTAGTCCTATGACTAGCGGGAGCCCCGAGCAGTACTTC	CASSPMTSGSPEQYF
TRBV7-2	few	TRBJ2-7	TRBD1	TGTGCCAGCAGCTTTCAAGGGCCGGCAGGGGGCGAGCAGTACTTC	CASSFQGPAGGEQYF
TRBV10-3	many	TRBJ2-1	.	TGTGCCATCAGTGGGGACTACAATGAGCAGTTCTTC	CAISGDYNEQFF
TRBV7-6	.	TRBJ2-3	.	TGTGCCAGCAGCCGTCGGACTTTGTTCACAGATACGCAGTATTTT	CASSRRTLFTDTQYF
TRBV28	few	TRBJ1-2	.	TGTGCCAGCCGGCGGGACCTTAATTATGGCTACACCTTC	CASRRDLNYGYTF
TRBV7-9	.	TRBJ2-7	.	TGTGCCAGCAGGCCCACTCGGGGCTCCTACGAGCAGTACTTC	CASRPTRGSYEQYF
TRBV3-1	.	TRBJ2-1	.	TGTGCCAGCAGCCGGATAACAGCAAGCGAGCAGTTCTTC	CASSRITASEQFF
TRBV10-3	.	TRBJ2-7	.	TGTGCCATCAGTGAGTCGACGTTAGGACCCGCCTCCTACGAGCAGTACTTC	CAISESTLGPASYEQYF
TRBV6-6	.	TRBJ2-5	TRBD2	TGTGCCAGCAGTGCTAGCGGGAAAAGAGAGACCCAGTACTTC	CASSASGKRETQYF
TRBV3-1	.	TRBJ2-7	.	TGTGCCAGCAGCCCCCGCTGGGACCCAACCTACGAGCAGTACTTC	CASSPRWDPTYEQYF
TRBV29-1	.	TRBJ2-5	TRBD1	TGCAGCGTTAGGACAGGGGGCGGTGGGTACTTC	CSVRTGGGGYF
TRBV5-1	few	TRBJ2-4	.	TGCGCCAGCAGCGTACCGGGCCAGGGGATTTCCAAAAACATTCAGTACTTC	CASSVPGQGISKNIQYF
TRBV6-5	.	TRBJ1-4	.	TGTGCCAGCAGTTCTCTGGACAGTCCTAATGAAAAACTGTTTTTT	CASSSLDSPNEKLFF
TRBV15	few	TRBJ1-2	TRBD1	TGTGCCACCAGCAGTGGGACAGCCGGCGTCAATGGCTACACCTTC	CATSSGTAGVNGYTF
TRBV7-2	few	TRBJ1-6	.	TGTGCCAGCAGCCCCGACAGGAAGAATTCACCCCTCCACTTT	CASSPDRKNSPLHF
TRBV20-1	.	TRBJ2-4	.	TGCAGTGCTGGCGAACCAGGGGTGAGGGAGCAGTACTTC	CSAGEPGVREQYF
TRBV11-3	.	TRBJ1-2	TRBD1	TGTGCCAGCACCCAGGGGGACAGGGCCTATGGCTACACCTTC	CASTQGDRAYGYTF
TRBV30	.	TRBJ2-7	.	TGTGCCTCGAACGAGGATGGCTACGAGCAGTACTTC	CASNEDGYEQYF
TRBV5-5	few	TRBJ2-6	TRBD1	TGTGCCAGCAGCCCACTAACAGGGGGCGGCTCTGGGGCCAACGTCCGGACTTTC	CASSPLTGGGSGANVRTF
TRBV7-2	few	TRBJ2-1	.	TGTGCCAGCAGTCCAGGGACCACTAAGGATGAGCAGTTCTTC	CASSPGTTKDEQFF
TRBV10-3	many	TRBJ2-5	.	TGTGCCATCAGTGTCGGGGGTGGAGAGACCCAGTACTTC	CAISVGGGETQYF
TRBV4-2	few	TRBJ1-4	.	TGTGCCAGCAGTCTCAAGGTATTCGGATTTCGGGAAAAACTGTTTTTT	CASSLKVFGFREKLFF